This record concerns one T cell receptor beta chain sequence. What it recognizes is unknown. This record comes from a study of T cell responses to AZD1222 COVID-19 vaccine. TCRdb's copy holds only in-frame clones and misses some; the assay was immunoSEQ multiplex PCR. Among 60,000 to 80,000 clones, around 90% were seen once, and the ten largest hold approximately 4.9%. Study-wide findings and caveats: Clonal diversity was possibly underestimated, and white British individuals and females predominated among donors. Nearly half of spike-specific TCRs reportedly target variant regions that are unmutated in the B.1.351 and B.1.1.7 variants. Without day 14 samples, only post-peak T cell repertoires were studied. At 160-218 and 743-854, vaccine-associated CD4 TCRs were dominant, and they spanned spike.

V lost 5 bases, J lost 6 bases, and 14 bases lay in between. CDR1 and CDR2 from the germline V gene are MNHEY and SMNVEV (reference sequence). The CDR3 sequence is 14 residues long. The sequence was obtained from an adult in good health. The starting material was peripheral blood, obtained on day 0 of AZD1222 vaccination. V usage is TRBV27 and J usage is TRBJ2-1, with D hard to call. DNA of the CDR3: TGTGCCAGCAGTCCCACCCCGGGTATCAATGAGCAGTTCTTC. Translation gives CASSPTPGINEQFF.